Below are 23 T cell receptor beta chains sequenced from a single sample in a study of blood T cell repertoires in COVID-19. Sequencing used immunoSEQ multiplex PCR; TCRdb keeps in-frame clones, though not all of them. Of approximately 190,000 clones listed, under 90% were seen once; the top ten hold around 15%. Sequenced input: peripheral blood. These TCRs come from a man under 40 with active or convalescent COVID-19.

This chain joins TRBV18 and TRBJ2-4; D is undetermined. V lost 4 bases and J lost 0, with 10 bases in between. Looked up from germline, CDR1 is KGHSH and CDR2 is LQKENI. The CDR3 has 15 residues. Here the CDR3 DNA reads TGTGCCAGCTCACAAGCGATGCTAGCCAAAAACATTCAGTACTTC. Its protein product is CASSQAMLAKNIQYF.

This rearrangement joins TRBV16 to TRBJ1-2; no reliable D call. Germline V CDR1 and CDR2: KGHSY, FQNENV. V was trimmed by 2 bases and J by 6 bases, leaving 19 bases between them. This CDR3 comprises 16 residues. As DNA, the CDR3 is TGTGCCAGCAGCCAAATTTTAAACTCCCGAGGCCATGGCTACACCTTC. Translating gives CASSQILNSRGHGYTF.

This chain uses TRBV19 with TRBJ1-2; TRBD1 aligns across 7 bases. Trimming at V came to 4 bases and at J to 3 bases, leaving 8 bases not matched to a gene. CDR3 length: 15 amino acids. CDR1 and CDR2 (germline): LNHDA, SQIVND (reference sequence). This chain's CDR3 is CASSTPRGGDYGYTF. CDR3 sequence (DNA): TGTGCCAGTAGTACCCCCAGAGGGGGCGACTATGGCTACACCTTC.

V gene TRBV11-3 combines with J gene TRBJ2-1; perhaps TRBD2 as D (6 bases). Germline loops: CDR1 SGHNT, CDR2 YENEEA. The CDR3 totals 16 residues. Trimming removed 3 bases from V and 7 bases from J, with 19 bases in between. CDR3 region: CASSLGRGTRRNEQFF. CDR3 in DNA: TGTGCCAGCAGCTTGGGGCGGGGAACGAGAAGGAATGAGCAGTTCTTC.

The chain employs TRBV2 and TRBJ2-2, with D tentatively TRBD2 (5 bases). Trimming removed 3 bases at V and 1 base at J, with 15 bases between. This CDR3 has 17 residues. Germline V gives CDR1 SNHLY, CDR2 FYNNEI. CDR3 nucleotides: TGTGCCAGCAGTGATTTCTCTGGCGGAGGGAACACCGGGGAGCTGTTTTTT. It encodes CASSDFSGGGNTGELFF.

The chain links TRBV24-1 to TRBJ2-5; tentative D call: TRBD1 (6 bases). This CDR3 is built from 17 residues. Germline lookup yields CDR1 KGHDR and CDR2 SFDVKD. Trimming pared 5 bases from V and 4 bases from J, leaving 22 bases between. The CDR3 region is CATSGQETIGYRETQYF. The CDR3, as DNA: TGTGCCACCAGTGGACAGGAGACTATAGGCTATCGAGAGACCCAGTACTTC.

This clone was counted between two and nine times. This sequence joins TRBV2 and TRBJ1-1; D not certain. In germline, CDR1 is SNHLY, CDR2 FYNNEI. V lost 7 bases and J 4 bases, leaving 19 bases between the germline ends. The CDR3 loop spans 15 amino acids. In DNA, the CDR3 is TGTGCCAGCACCGGGAGACACATTCTTAGCACTGAAGCTTTCTTT. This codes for CASTGRHILSTEAFF.

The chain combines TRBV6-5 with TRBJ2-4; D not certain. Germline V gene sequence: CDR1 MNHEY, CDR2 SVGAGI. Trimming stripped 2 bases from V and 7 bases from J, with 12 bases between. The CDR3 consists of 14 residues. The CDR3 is CASSYTPENNIQYF. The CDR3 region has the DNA TGTGCCAGCAGTTACACACCGGAGAATAACATTCAGTACTTC.

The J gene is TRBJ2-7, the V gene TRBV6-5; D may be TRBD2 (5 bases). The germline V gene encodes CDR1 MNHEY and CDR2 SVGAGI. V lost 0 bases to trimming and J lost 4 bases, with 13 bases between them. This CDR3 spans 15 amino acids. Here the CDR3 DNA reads TGTGCCAGCAGTTACTCGCCCGACCCGGGGTACGAGCAGTACTTC. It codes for CASSYSPDPGYEQYF.

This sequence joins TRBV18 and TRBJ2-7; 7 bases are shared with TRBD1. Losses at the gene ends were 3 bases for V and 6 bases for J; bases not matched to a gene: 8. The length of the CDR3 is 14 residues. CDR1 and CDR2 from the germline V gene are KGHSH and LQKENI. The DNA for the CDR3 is TGTGCCAGCTCACCGGAAGGGACAGCCATCGAGCAGTACTTC. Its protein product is CASSPEGTAIEQYF.

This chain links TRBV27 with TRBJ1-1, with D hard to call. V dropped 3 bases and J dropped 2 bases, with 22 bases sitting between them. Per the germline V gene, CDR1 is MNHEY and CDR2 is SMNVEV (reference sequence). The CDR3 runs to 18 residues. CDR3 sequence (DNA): TGTGCCAGCAGTTTGATAAGTGTGGCGGGAGCCATCAACACTGAAGCTTTCTTT. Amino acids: CASSLISVAGAINTEAFF.

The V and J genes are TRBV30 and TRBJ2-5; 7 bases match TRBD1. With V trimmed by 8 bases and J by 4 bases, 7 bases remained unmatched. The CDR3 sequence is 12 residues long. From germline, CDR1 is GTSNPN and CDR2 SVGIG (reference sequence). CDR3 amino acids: CARETGRETQYF. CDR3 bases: TGTGCCCGCGAGACAGGGAGAGAGACCCAGTACTTC.

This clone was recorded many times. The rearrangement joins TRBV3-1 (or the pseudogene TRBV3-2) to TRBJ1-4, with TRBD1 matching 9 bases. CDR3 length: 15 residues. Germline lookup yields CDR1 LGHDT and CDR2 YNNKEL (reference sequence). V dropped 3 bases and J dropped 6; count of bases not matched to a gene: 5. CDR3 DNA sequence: TGTGCCAGCAGCCAGACCGGGACAGGGTATGAAAAACTGTTTTTT. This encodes CASSQTGTGYEKLFF.

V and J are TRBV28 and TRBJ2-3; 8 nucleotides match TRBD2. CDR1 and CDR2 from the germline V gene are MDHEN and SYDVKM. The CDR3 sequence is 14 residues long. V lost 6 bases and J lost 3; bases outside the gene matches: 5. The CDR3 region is CASSLPGGTDTQYF. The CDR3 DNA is TGTGCCAGCAGCCTACCGGGGGGGACAGATACGCAGTATTTT.

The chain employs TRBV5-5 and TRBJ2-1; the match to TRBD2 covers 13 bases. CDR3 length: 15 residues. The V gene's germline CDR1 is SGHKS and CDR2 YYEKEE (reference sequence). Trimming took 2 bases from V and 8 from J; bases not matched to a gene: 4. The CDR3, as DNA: TGTGCCAGCAGCTTCAGGACTAGCGGGAGCCATGAGCAGTTCTTC. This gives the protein CASSFRTSGSHEQFF.

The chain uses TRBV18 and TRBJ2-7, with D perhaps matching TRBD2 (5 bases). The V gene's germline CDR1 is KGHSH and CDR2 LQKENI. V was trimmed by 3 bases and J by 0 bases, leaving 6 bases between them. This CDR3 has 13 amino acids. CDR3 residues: CASSPAGSYEQYV. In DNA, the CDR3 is TGTGCCAGCTCACCCGCGGGCTCCTACGAGCAGTACGTC.

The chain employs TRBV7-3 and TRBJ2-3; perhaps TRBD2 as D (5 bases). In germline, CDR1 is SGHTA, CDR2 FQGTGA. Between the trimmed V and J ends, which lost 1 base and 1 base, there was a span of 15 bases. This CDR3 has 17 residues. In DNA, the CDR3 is TGTGCCAGCAGCTTAAAAGGACTCAGTTCAGGCACAGATACGCAGTATTTT. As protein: CASSLKGLSSGTDTQYF.

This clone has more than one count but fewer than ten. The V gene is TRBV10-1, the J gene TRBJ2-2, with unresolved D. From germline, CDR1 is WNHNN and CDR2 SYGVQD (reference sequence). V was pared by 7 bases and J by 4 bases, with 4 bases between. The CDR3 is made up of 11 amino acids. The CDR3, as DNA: TGCGCCAGCACCGGCACCGGGGAGCTGTTTTTT. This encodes CASTGTGELFF.

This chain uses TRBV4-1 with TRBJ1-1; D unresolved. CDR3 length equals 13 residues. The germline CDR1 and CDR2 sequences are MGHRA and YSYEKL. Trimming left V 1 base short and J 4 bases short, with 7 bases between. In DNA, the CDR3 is TGCGCCAGCAGCCAAGTGGAGGGCACTGAAGCTTTCTTT. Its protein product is CASSQVEGTEAFF.

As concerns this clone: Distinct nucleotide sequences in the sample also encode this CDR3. Here the CDR3 DNA reads TGTGCCAGCAGTCTACTAGCGGGCACGAACACCGGGGAGCTGTTTTTT. This sequence encodes CASSLLAGTNTGELFF. The chain combines TRBV7-9 with TRBJ2-2; TRBD2 aligns across 9 bases. With 6 bases clipped from V and 0 bases from J, the junction kept 5 bases outside the gene matches. Germline V CDR1 and CDR2: SEHNR, FQNEAQ (reference sequence). The CDR3 length is 16 residues. Full variable domain (outside the CDR3, taken from reference TRBV7-9 and TRBJ2-2): DTGVSQNPRHKITKRGQNVTFRCDPISEHNRLYWYRQTLGQGPEFLTYFQNEAQLEKSRLLSDRFSAERPKGSFSTLEIQRTEQGDSAMYLCASSLLAGTNTGELFFGEGSRLTVL.

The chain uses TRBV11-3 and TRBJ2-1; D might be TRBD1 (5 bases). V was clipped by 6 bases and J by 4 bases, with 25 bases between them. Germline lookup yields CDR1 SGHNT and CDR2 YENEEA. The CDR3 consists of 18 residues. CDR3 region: CASRGAASGPPPYNEQFF. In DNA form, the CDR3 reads TGTGCCAGCAGAGGGGCCGCGTCCGGGCCACCCCCATACAATGAGCAGTTCTTC.

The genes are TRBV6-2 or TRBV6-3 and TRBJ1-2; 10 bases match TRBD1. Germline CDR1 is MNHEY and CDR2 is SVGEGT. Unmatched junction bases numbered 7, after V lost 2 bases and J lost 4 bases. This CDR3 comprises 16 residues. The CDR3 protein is CASSYQPGTGAYGYTF. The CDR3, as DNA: TGTGCCAGCAGTTACCAACCCGGGACAGGGGCCTATGGCTACACCTTC.

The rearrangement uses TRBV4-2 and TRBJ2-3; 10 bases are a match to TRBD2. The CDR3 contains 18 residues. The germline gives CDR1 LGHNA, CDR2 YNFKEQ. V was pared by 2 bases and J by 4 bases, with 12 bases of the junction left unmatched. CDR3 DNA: TGTGCCAGCAGCCAACAGGGGGCGAGCGGGGGGGCCTCAGATACGCAGTATTTT. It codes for CASSQQGASGGASDTQYF.